The following is a T cell receptor (beta chain) sequence with its context. Germline CDR1 and CDR2: MDHEN and SYDVKM. Unmatched junction bases numbered 12, after V lost 4 bases and J lost 7 bases. The length of the CDR3 is 16 residues. The data were taken from a study of blood T cell repertoires in COVID-19. TCRdb's table, derived via immunoSEQ multiplex PCR, lists solely in-frame clones and lacks some. The sample consists of almost 200,000 clones, roughly 90% of them appearing once. Input material: PBMCs or T cells enriched from blood (not recorded which). The TCR was taken from a woman under 30 who had recovered from COVID-19. The chain joins TRBV28 to TRBJ1-5; 8 bases align to TRBD1. CDR3 amino acids: CASSYPVRGPAQPQHF. CDR3 bases: TGTGCCAGCAGTTATCCGGTCAGGGGGCCGGCGCAGCCCCAGCATTTT.